The present T cell receptor (beta chain) was sequenced within a study of CD8 T cells in Susac syndrome. TCR beta sequencing was performed on blood CD8+ and CD4+ T cells. Relapsing-remitting disease, either stable or active, was present in the multiple sclerosis controls, who were treatment-naive patients. The RNA, about 0.5 to 1 ug, was put through reverse transcription using random hexamers. Amplification of TCR beta CDR3 by immunoSEQ multiplex PCR spanned 54 Vbeta and 13 Jbeta. TCRdb passed the immunoSEQ multiplex PCR reads through MiXCR, listing each CDR3 protein once. The sample has around 280,000 distinct CDR3 sequences, approximately 85% seen once. Study conclusions and caveats: In its TCR sequencing and HLA analysis, the study acknowledged that the number of individuals was relatively small.

Deletions cut 4 bases from V and 2 bases from J, with 8 bases between. Per germline, CDR1 PRHDT and CDR2 FYEKMQ (reference sequence). The CDR3 consists of 13 residues. About this clonotype itself: What it recognizes is unknown.

This sequence originates from a human donor with multiple sclerosis. The rearrangement uses TRBV13 and TRBJ1-2, with D unresolved. Input material: CD8+ T cells from PBMCs. The CDR3 DNA is TGTGCCAGCAGCTCGGACGGGAACTATGGCTACACCTTC. Translated: CASSSDGNYGYTF.